These 26 T cell receptor beta chains came from one sample sequenced in a study of control samples from healthy donors and cancer patients. The repertoire was sequenced with immunoSEQ multiplex PCR; TCRdb's copy has only in-frame clones and lacks some. The repertoire has under 300,000 clones, over 75% of them found once; the top ten carry less than 15%. Sample: PBMCs. The receptors stem from an older woman with lung cancer.

The V gene is TRBV7-8, the J gene TRBJ1-5, with a tentative D call TRBD1 (5 bases). The CDR3 has 14 amino acids. The ends were cut back, 3 bases at V and 1 base at J, with 7 bases in the middle. CDR1 and CDR2 from the germline V gene are SGHVS and FQNEAQ. Here the CDR3 DNA reads TGTGCCAGCAGCTTGGGGGACAGCAATCAGCCCCAGCATTTT. Protein sequence: CASSLGDSNQPQHF.

This clone was picked up one time. This rearrangement joins TRBV28 to TRBJ1-4; a possible D gene is TRBD1 (5 bases). The V and J ends lost 6 bases and 7 bases respectively, with 12 bases between them. Germline assignment: CDR1 MDHEN and CDR2 SYDVKM. The CDR3 covers 13 residues. The CDR3 DNA sequence: TGTGCCAGCAGGGGGGAGGTCCGTGAAAAACTGTTTTTT. Protein: CASRGEVREKLFF. Complete variable domain (other parts from reference TRBV28 and TRBJ1-4): DVKVTQSSRYLVKRTGEKVFLECVQDMDHENMFWYRQDPGLGLRLIYFSYDVKMKEKGDIPEGYSVSREKKERFSLILESASTNQTSMYLCASRGEVREKLFFGSGTQLSVL.

This sequence joins TRBV6-4 and TRBJ1-1; perhaps TRBD1 as D (5 bases). The V end lost 0 bases, the J end lost 11 bases, and 16 bases lay between the germline ends. Germline V gives CDR1 MRHNA, CDR2 SNTAGT. The CDR3 covers 14 residues. This CDR3 is CASSDSSRGAVAFF. The DNA of the CDR3 is TGTGCCAGCAGTGACTCGAGTCGGGGCGCTGTCGCTTTCTTT.

This chain joins TRBV10-3 and TRBJ2-7, with unresolved D. Trimming shortened V by 2 bases and J by 5 bases, and 13 bases separated the two germline ends. CDR3 length: 14 amino acids. Germline CDR1 ENHRY, CDR2 SYGVKD. In DNA form, the CDR3 reads TGTGCCATCAGTGAGAGGCTATCCCAAAACGAGCAGTACTTC. It translates to CAISERLSQNEQYF.

The J gene is TRBJ1-1, the V gene TRBV2; 9 nucleotides align to TRBD1. The germline V gene encodes CDR1 SNHLY and CDR2 FYNNEI. The V gene end was trimmed by 8 bases and the J gene end by 0 bases; junction bases not matched to a gene: 7. The CDR3 contains 15 residues. The CDR3 spells CASLRDRAMNTEAFF. The CDR3 region has the DNA TGTGCCAGCTTGAGGGACAGGGCCATGAACACTGAAGCTTTCTTT. The variable domain in full, completed from reference TRBV2 and TRBJ1-1, reads EPEVTQTPSHQVTQMGQEVILRCVPISNHLYFYWYRQILGQKVEFLVSFYNNEISEKSEIFDDQFSVERPDGSNFTLKIRSTKLEDSAMYFCASLRDRAMNTEAFFGQGTRLTVV.

This clone was seen a single time. The V call is TRBV4-2, the J call TRBJ1-1; maybe TRBD1 (6 bases). Germline V gene data show CDR1 as LGHNA and CDR2 as YNFKEQ. Trimming removed 2 bases at V and 5 bases at J, with 12 bases between. CDR3 length equals 14 residues. CDR3 sequence: CASSQQTGFTEAFF. Here the CDR3 DNA reads TGTGCCAGCAGCCAACAGACAGGATTTACTGAAGCTTTCTTT.

The chain joins TRBV18 to TRBJ2-1; D call uncertain. The V gene's germline CDR1 is KGHSH and CDR2 LQKENI. This CDR3 is built from 15 residues. The V gene lost 6 bases and the J gene lost 5 bases, with 17 bases spanning the gap. In DNA form, the CDR3 reads TGTGCCAGCTCCCCAGTACGGGCGGCCAACAATGAGCAGTTCTTC. Its translation is CASSPVRAANNEQFF. Together with reference TRBV18 and TRBJ2-1, the CDR3 gives the full variable domain: NAGVMQNPRHLVRRRGQEARLRCSPMKGHSHVYWYRQLPEEGLKFMVYLQKENIIDESGMPKERFSAEFPKEGPSILRIQQVVRGDSAAYFCASSPVRAANNEQFFGPGTRLTVL.

This chain uses TRBV3-1 (or the pseudogene TRBV3-2) with TRBJ2-3; D is perhaps TRBD1 or TRBD2 (6 bases each). CDR3 length: 17 amino acids. With 0 bases removed from V and 1 base from J, the gap between germline ends came to 14 bases. CDR1 is LGHDT and CDR2 is YNNKEL in the germline V gene (reference sequence). In DNA form, the CDR3 reads TGTGCCAGCAGCCAAGATCTTCTTGGGGGGCGCACAGATACGCAGTATTTT. Amino acid sequence: CASSQDLLGGRTDTQYF.

The chain links TRBV7-2 to TRBJ2-2; D may be TRBD1 (5 bases). The CDR3 has 15 amino acids. Germline CDR1 is SGHTA and CDR2 is FQGNSA. Trimming removed 5 bases from V and 3 bases from J, with 13 bases in between. As DNA, the CDR3 is TGTGCCAGCAGCCTAACGGGCAGGGACACCGGGGAGCTGTTTTTT. It encodes CASSLTGRDTGELFF.

This chain uses TRBV11-2 with TRBJ1-2; D may be TRBD1 (6 bases). Trimming removed 0 bases at V and 4 bases at J, with 9 bases between. The CDR3 covers 14 residues. Germline CDR1 reads SGHAT; CDR2 reads FQNNGV. In DNA, the CDR3 is TGTGCCAGCAGCTTAGACGGGGGGCTCTATGGCTACACCTTC. Amino acids: CASSLDGGLYGYTF.

This clone was counted a few times. This chain links TRBV11-2 with TRBJ1-6; D not resolved. Between the trimmed V and J ends, which lost 5 bases and 9 bases, there was a span of 17 bases. Germline CDR1 SGHAT, CDR2 FQNNGV. The CDR3 is made up of 15 amino acids. CDR3 region: CASSLRGRGFSPLHF. DNA for the CDR3: TGTGCCAGCAGCCTAAGAGGGCGAGGGTTTTCACCCCTCCACTTT.

In this sample, this clone turned up many times. The rearrangement links TRBV5-6 to TRBJ1-2, with 11 bases fitting TRBD1. Trimming at V came to 0 bases and at J to 0 bases, leaving 4 bases not matched to a gene. Germline CDR1 and CDR2: SGHDT and YYEEEE. The CDR3 runs to 17 residues. CDR3: CASSLGTGGTSNYGYTF. CDR3 DNA: TGTGCCAGCAGCTTGGGGACAGGGGGCACGTCTAACTATGGCTACACCTTC.

In the case of this clone: This CDR3 fails to terminate in the conserved phenylalanine or tryptophan, so it likely reflects a read error. The V call is TRBV9, the J call TRBJ1-2; 7 positions agree with TRBD1. The CDR3 has 15 residues. Trimming at V came to 0 bases and at J to 4 bases, leaving 6 bases not matched to a gene. CDR1 and CDR2 (germline): SGDLS, YYNGEE. The DNA of the CDR3 is TGTGCCAGCAGCGTAGCTTCGACAGGGCCCTATGGCTACACCCTC. This sequence encodes CASSVASTGPYGYTL.

In this sample, this clone turned up once. The rearrangement links TRBV29-1 to TRBJ2-7; no clear D gene. Trimming cost V 0 bases and J 3 bases, with 9 bases left between them. The CDR3 contains 13 residues. Germline V lookup: CDR1 SQVTM, CDR2 ANQGSEA. The CDR3 DNA reads as TGCAGCGTTGAAGATTTCTCTGACTACGAGCAGTACTTC. It codes for CSVEDFSDYEQYF.

The J gene is TRBJ2-5, the V gene TRBV10-3; the match to TRBD1 covers 12 bases. In germline, CDR1 is ENHRY, CDR2 SYGVKD. V shed 6 bases, J shed 5 bases, and the junction held 4 bases outside the gene matches. The CDR3 sequence is 14 residues long. CDR3 in amino acids: CAIRGQGAWETQYF. DNA of the CDR3: TGTGCCATCAGGGGACAGGGGGCGTGGGAGACCCAGTACTTC.

This clone turned up a few times. V gene TRBV10-1 combines with J gene TRBJ1-1; tentatively, D is TRBD1 (6 bases). Trimming removed 2 bases from V and 4 bases from J, with 11 bases in between. The germline gives CDR1 WNHNN, CDR2 SYGVQD (reference sequence). The CDR3 loop spans 14 amino acids. The CDR3 coding sequence is TGCGCCAGCAGTGAGCAGGCAGGGGTCACTGAAGCTTTCTTT. Translating it yields CASSEQAGVTEAFF.

The chain couples TRBV3-1 (or the pseudogene TRBV3-2) to TRBJ1-1; D is undetermined. CDR3 length equals 13 residues. Germline CDR1 LGHDT, CDR2 YNNKEL (reference sequence). V was clipped by 1 base and J by 5 bases, with 8 bases between them. CDR3 bases: TGTGCCAGCAGCCAAGTAACCTTTACTGAAGCTTTCTTT. Translating gives CASSQVTFTEAFF.

V usage is TRBV7-2 and J usage is TRBJ2-2; 7 nucleotides line up with TRBD1. The CDR3 runs 15 residues. Trimming cost V 5 bases and J 5 bases; bases outside gene matches: 8. From germline, CDR1 is SGHTA and CDR2 FQGNSA. Here the CDR3 reads CASSGRQGGTGELFF. CDR3 bases: TGTGCCAGCAGCGGTCGACAGGGTGGTACCGGGGAGCTGTTTTTT.

This clone was seen a single time. The V call is TRBV4-1, the J call TRBJ2-5, with 14 bases identical to TRBD2. Trimming took 8 bases from V and 3 from J; bases not matched to a gene: 11. The CDR3 consists of 17 residues. The germline V gene encodes CDR1 MGHRA and CDR2 YSYEKL. CDR3 sequence reads: CASSQGPGLAGEETQYF. CDR3 nucleotide sequence: TGCGCCAGCTCGCAAGGCCCGGGACTAGCGGGAGAAGAGACCCAGTACTTC.

Here the CDR3 reads CASRSGTSGGTYNEQFF. DNA for the CDR3: TGCGCCAGCAGGTCCGGGACTAGCGGGGGAACCTACAATGAGCAGTTCTTC. The chain couples TRBV5-1 to TRBJ2-1; 14 bases are shared with TRBD2. The CDR3 spans 17 residues. V lost 5 bases, J lost 2 bases, and 6 bases stayed unmatched. The germline V gene has CDR1 SGHRS and CDR2 YFSETQ.

V usage is TRBV21-1 and J usage is TRBJ2-1; the table's TRBD2 call for D was not verified on the DNA. TRBV21-1 is a pseudogene segment. The CDR3 has 15 amino acids. The CDR3 protein is CASKGGGFCLNEQFF. As DNA, the CDR3 is TGTGCCAGCAAGGGCGGGGGGTTCTGTCTCAATGAGCAGTTCTTC.

The chain is built from TRBV5-4 and TRBJ2-7; 12 bases agree with TRBD2. The junction had 1 base not matched to a gene; V was cut back by 0 bases and J by 6 bases. The CDR3 totals 14 residues. Germline CDR1 and CDR2: SGHNT and YYREEE (reference sequence). CDR3 region: CASSLGLAGAEQYF. CDR3 DNA: TGTGCCAGCAGCTTGGGACTAGCGGGAGCCGAGCAGTACTTC.

The rearrangement uses TRBV5-8 and TRBJ2-1; D remains ambiguous. The CDR3 is 15 residues long. Deletions cut 3 bases from V and 0 bases from J, with 10 bases between. Germline loops: CDR1 SGHTS, CDR2 YDEGEE. Here the CDR3 DNA reads TGTGCCAGCAGCTCGGTCCGGACCTCCTACAATGAGCAGTTCTTC. The encoded protein is CASSSVRTSYNEQFF.

This clone appeared a few times. J is TRBJ2-2 and V is TRBV6-5; D ambiguous. V gave up 9 bases and J gave up 1 base, with 3 bases separating them. The CDR3 spans 11 residues. Germline lookup yields CDR1 MNHEY and CDR2 SVGAGI. The CDR3 coding sequence is TGTGCCAGAGAGAACACCGGGGAGCTGTTTTTT. As protein: CARENTGELFF.

V gene TRBV3-1 (or the pseudogene TRBV3-2) combines with J gene TRBJ1-3; D not certain. The CDR3 has 13 residues. Germline assignment: CDR1 LGHDT and CDR2 YNNKEL (reference sequence). Trimming left V 4 bases short and J 9 bases short, with 13 bases between. The DNA of the CDR3 is TGTGCCAGCAGCCCGCGGGTCCCCTCCACCATATATTTT. Encoded protein: CASSPRVPSTIYF.

The chain combines TRBV27 with TRBJ2-5; TRBD1 matches 12 bases. Germline V lookup: CDR1 MNHEY, CDR2 SMNVEV (reference sequence). The CDR3 runs to 14 residues. V lost 5 bases and J lost 5; bases outside the gene matches: 3. The chain's CDR3 is CASSTGTGGETQYF. The CDR3 DNA reads as TGTGCCAGCAGTACCGGGACAGGGGGCGAGACCCAGTACTTC.